This is a list of T cell receptor beta chains from one sample in a study of T cells in Graves' hyperthyroidism and ophthalmopathy. TCRdb processed the multiplex PCR reads anew with MiXCR; each CDR3 protein has one entry. The sample shows 390,000 or so distinct CDR3 sequences, about 15% of them seen only once. The sample was blood. Receptors originate from a young man with Graves' ophthalmopathy. CDR3s include the opening cysteine and the closing phenylalanine or tryptophan. The D gene is left open where the match is weak. Clone size is shown for a subset of rows, as once, few, many or a class of expanded clone.

V gene	D gene	J gene	clone size	CDR3 protein	CDR3 DNA
TRBV27	TRBD2	TRBJ2-5	NA	CASSLYAGGPQETQYF	TGTGCCAGCAGTTTATACGCGGGAGGTCCTCAAGAGACCCAGTACTTC
TRBV4-1	NA	TRBJ1-2	NA	CASSNPARIQRGYTF	TGCGCCAGCAGCAACCCTGCGCGGATTCAGCGGGGCTACACCTTC
TRBV18	NA	TRBJ2-5	few	CASSPNGGQETQYF	TGTGCCAGCTCACCAAATGGCGGACAAGAGACCCAGTACTTC
TRBV7-9	NA	TRBJ2-7	once	CASIRGPYEQYF	TGTGCCAGCATCAGGGGACCCTACGAGCAGTACTTC
TRBV6-1	NA	TRBJ2-7	NA	CASLRAGTYEQYF	TGTGCCAGCCTGCGGGCAGGGACCTACGAGCAGTACTTC
TRBV29-1	NA	TRBJ2-2	few	CSAEGGGELFF	TGCAGCGCTGAGGGGGGCGGGGAGCTGTTTTTT
TRBV20-1	TRBD1	TRBJ2-7	many	CSATRDRDREQYF	TGCAGTGCTACGAGGGACAGGGATCGTGAGCAGTACTTC
TRBV7-6	TRBD2	TRBJ2-3	many	CASSKRGTGTSSTDTQYF	TGTGCCAGCAGCAAGAGGGGAACCGGGACTAGCAGCACAGATACGCAGTATTTT
TRBV7-3	TRBD2	TRBJ2-3	many	CASSSIAGTGQDTQYF	TGTGCCAGCAGCTCCATAGCGGGAACGGGTCAAGATACGCAGTATTTT
TRBV6-1	TRBD1	TRBJ2-2	NA	CASSEAGLGQGYTGELFF	TGTGCCAGCAGTGAAGCGGGCCTTGGACAGGGTTACACCGGGGAGCTGTTTTTT
TRBV29-1	TRBD1	TRBJ2-3	many	CSVGGTGDTDTQYF	TGCAGCGTTGGGGGGACAGGGGACACAGATACGCAGTATTTT
TRBV15	NA	TRBJ2-2	many	CATSRGGSNTGELFF	TGTGCCACCAGCAGAGGAGGTTCGAACACCGGGGAGCTGTTTTTT
TRBV7-8	TRBD2	TRBJ2-1	many	CASSPAGALSNEQFF	TGTGCCAGCAGCCCAGCGGGAGCCCTAAGTAATGAGCAGTTCTTC